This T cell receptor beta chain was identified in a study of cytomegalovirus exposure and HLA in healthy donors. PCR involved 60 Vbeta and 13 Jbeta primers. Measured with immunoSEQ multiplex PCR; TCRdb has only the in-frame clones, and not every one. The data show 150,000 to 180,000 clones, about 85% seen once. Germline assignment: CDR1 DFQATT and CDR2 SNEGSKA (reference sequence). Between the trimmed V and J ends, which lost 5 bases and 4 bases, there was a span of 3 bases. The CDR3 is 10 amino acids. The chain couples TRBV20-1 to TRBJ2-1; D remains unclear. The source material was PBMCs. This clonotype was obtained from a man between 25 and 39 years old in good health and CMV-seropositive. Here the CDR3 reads CSAAYNEQFF. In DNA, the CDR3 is TGCAGTGCTGCGTACAATGAGCAGTTCTTC.